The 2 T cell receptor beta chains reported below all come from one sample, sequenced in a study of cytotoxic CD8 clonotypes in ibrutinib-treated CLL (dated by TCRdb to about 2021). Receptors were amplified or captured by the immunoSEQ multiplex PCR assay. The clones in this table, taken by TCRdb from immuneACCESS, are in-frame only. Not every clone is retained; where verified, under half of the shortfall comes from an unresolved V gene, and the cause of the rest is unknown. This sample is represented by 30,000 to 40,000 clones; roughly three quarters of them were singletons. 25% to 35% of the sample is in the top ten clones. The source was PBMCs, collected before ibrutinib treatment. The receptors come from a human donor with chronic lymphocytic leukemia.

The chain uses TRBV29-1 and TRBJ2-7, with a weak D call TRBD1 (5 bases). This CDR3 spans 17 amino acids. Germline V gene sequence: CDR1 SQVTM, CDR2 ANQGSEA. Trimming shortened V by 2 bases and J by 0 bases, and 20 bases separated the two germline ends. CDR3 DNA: TGCAGCGTTGAACGAACCACAGGATCCCCGAGCTCCTACGAGCAGTACTTC. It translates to CSVERTTGSPSSYEQYF.

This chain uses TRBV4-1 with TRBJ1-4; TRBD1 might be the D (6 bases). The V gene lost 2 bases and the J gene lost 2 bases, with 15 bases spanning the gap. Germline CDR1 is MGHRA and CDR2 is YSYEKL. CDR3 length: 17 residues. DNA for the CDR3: TGCGCCAGCAGCCAACGGACAGTGTTAAGGACTAATGAAAAACTGTTTTTT. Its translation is CASSQRTVLRTNEKLFF.